The sequence of this T cell receptor beta chain was determined in a study of identical twins. Overall study results and limits: Researchers reported weaker excess twin sharing in beta out-of-frame sequences. Models, which agreed with sharing between unrelated individuals, nonetheless underestimated the out-of-frame TCR alpha sharing seen in monozygotic twins.

In every case, the donor was a healthy Caucasian. Germline CDR1 LNHDA, CDR2 SQIVND (reference sequence). The CDR3 is made up of 14 amino acids. Between the trimmed V and J ends, which lost 3 bases and 3 bases, there was a span of 9 bases. In its sample, this clonotype was seen a few times. Its antigen remains unknown. It was template switching that added a universal primer site, and there were unique molecular identifiers on the cDNA. One entry per CDR3 protein, called by TCRdb with MiXCR from the 5' RACE reads. The sample shows approximately 490,000 distinct CDR3 sequences, under 25% of them seen only once. This sample also belongs to another study, concerning yellow fever vaccine responses in identical twins.

The clonotype was recovered from a woman aged 18-29 years in good health. The J gene is TRBJ2-1, the V gene TRBV19; no clear D. Sequencing used CD4+ T cells sorted from blood. CDR3 coding DNA: TGTGCCAGTAGTATCGAGGTGGGCTACAATGAGCAGTTCTTC. It translates to CASSIEVGYNEQFF. Full variable domain (outside the CDR3, taken from reference TRBV19 and TRBJ2-1): DGGITQSPKYLFRKEGQNVTLSCEQNLNHDAMYWYRQDPGQGLRLIYYSQIVNDFQKGDIAEGYSVSREKKESFPLTVTSAQKNPTAFYLCASSIEVGYNEQFFGPGTRLTVL.